A single sample is the source of the 30 T cell receptor beta chains below, sequenced in a study of identical twins. Via MiXCR, TCRdb re-called the 5' RACE reads, giving one row per CDR3 protein. The sample has fewer than 900,000 distinct CDR3 sequences; over 20% are singletons. These sequences were also reported in another study, on T cells expressing NK-cell markers.

The sequencing sample was made of PBMCs. The source is a woman aged 18 to 35 in good health.

This clonotype turned up a few times. This sequence joins TRBV5-1 and TRBJ2-2; TRBD2 matches 7 bases. The CDR3 covers 14 residues. Trimming removed 7 bases from V and 1 base from J; junction bases left unmatched: 4. CDR1 and CDR2 (germline): SGHRS, YFSETQ. CDR3 amino acids: CASLASGNTGELFF. CDR3 nucleotides: TGCGCCAGCTTGGCTAGCGGGAACACCGGGGAGCTGTTTTTT. Full variable domain (remainder filled in from reference TRBV5-1 and TRBJ2-2): KAGVTQTPRYLIKTRGQQVTLSCSPISGHRSVSWYQQTPGQGLQFLFEYFSETQRNKGNFPGRFSGRQFSNSRSEMNVSTLELGDSALYLCASLASGNTGELFFGEGSRLTVL.

This clonotype was seen a few times. The rearrangement joins TRBV29-1 to TRBJ1-2; 7 nucleotides line up with TRBD1. With 5 bases clipped from V and 4 bases from J, the junction kept 4 bases outside the gene matches. This CDR3 is built from 12 residues. Germline CDR1 is SQVTM and CDR2 is ANQGSEA. The CDR3 DNA reads as TGCAGCGTTAGTGACAGGGTCTATGGCTACACCTTC. This translates into CSVSDRVYGYTF.

CDR3 loop: CAWSVGEGYQPQHF. The CDR3 DNA is TGTGCCTGGAGTGTAGGGGAGGGCTATCAGCCCCAGCATTTT. The chain couples TRBV30 to TRBJ1-5; possibly TRBD1 for D (5 bases). The CDR3 runs 14 residues. Germline CDR1 GTSNPN, CDR2 SVGIG (reference sequence). Trimming stripped 0 bases from V and 5 bases from J, with 11 bases between.

The chain recombines TRBV20-1 with TRBJ2-5, with 8 nucleotides matching TRBD1. The J segment lost 4 bases and the V segment lost 2 bases, leaving 6 bases of the junction unmatched. This CDR3 spans 14 amino acids. Germline CDR1 is DFQATT and CDR2 is SNEGSKA (reference sequence). The CDR3 nucleotides are TGCAGTGCTAGAAGGACAGGGTTCCGAGAGACCCAGTACTTC. Its translation is CSARRTGFRETQYF.

This clonotype has only a few counts. V and J are TRBV6-1 and TRBJ1-5; 10 bases are a match to TRBD1. Germline CDR1 MNHNS, CDR2 SASEGT. With 6 bases clipped from V and 7 bases from J, the junction kept 6 bases outside the gene matches. CDR3 length equals 14 residues. CDR3 sequence: CASSDRGLVQPQHF. CDR3 DNA: TGTGCCAGCAGCGACAGGGGGCTTGTGCAGCCCCAGCATTTT.

V usage is TRBV9 and J usage is TRBJ1-2; D is undetermined. V was shortened by 2 bases and J by 8 bases, with 16 bases between the two germline ends. The CDR3 has 14 residues. Germline CDR1 SGDLS, CDR2 YYNGEE. CDR3 amino acids: CASSVPTRIGGYTF. In nucleotides, the CDR3 is TGTGCCAGCAGCGTCCCCACCCGGATTGGGGGCTACACCTTC.

This clonotype was observed a handful of times. The rearrangement links TRBV7-9 to TRBJ2-2, with a possible D match to TRBD1 (6 bases). V lost 1 base and J lost 4, with 13 bases in between. This CDR3 contains 16 residues. Germline V CDR1 and CDR2: SEHNR, FQNEAQ (reference sequence). The CDR3 coding sequence is TGTGCCAGCAGCTTAGTCGGCAGGGGACCCACCGGGGAGCTGTTTTTT. Translated, it gives CASSLVGRGPTGELFF.

The rearrangement joins TRBV15 to TRBJ2-7, with a possible D match to TRBD1 (6 bases). This CDR3 contains 15 residues. V lost 3 bases to trimming and J lost 6 bases, with 18 bases between them. In germline, CDR1 is LNHNV, CDR2 YYDKDF (reference sequence). This CDR3 is CATSSPGTQRSEQYF. DNA for the CDR3: TGTGCCACCAGCAGCCCCGGGACACAACGGAGCGAGCAGTACTTC.

Only a few counts were recorded for this clonotype. The rearrangement uses TRBV29-1 and TRBJ1-1, with D possibly being TRBD1 (6 bases). The V gene's germline CDR1 is SQVTM and CDR2 ANQGSEA. The CDR3 runs 15 residues. V shed 3 bases and J shed 4 bases, with 18 bases lying between them. The DNA of the CDR3 is TGCAGCGTTGAGTATCCGGGGGCGGGTCCCACTGAAGCTTTCTTT. Translation gives CSVEYPGAGPTEAFF.

This clonotype appeared a few times. The rearrangement links TRBV5-5 to TRBJ2-7, with TRBD1 identical over 7 bases. Germline trimming cut 0 bases from V and 2 bases from J; bases unmatched to any gene: 5. CDR3 length: 15 amino acids. The germline V gene has CDR1 SGHKS and CDR2 YYEKEE (reference sequence). CDR3 sequence: CASSLASDRTYEQYF. The CDR3 region has the DNA TGTGCCAGCAGCTTGGCATCGGACAGGACCTACGAGCAGTACTTC.

This clonotype was seen many times. V usage is TRBV9 and J usage is TRBJ2-7; tentative D call: TRBD2 (5 bases). Trimming stripped 0 bases from V and 0 bases from J, with 10 bases between. The CDR3 has 15 amino acids. Germline CDR1 is SGDLS and CDR2 is YYNGEE. The CDR3: CASSVAGTSSYEQYF. CDR3 sequence (DNA): TGTGCCAGCAGCGTAGCCGGAACTAGCTCCTACGAGCAGTACTTC. Combining the CDR3 with reference TRBV9 and TRBJ2-7 gives the whole variable domain DSGVTQTPKHLITATGQRVTLRCSPRSGDLSVYWYQQSLDQGLQFLIQYYNGEERAKGNILERFSAQQFPDLHSELNLSSLELGDSALYFCASSVAGTSSYEQYFGPGTRLTVT.

The gene calls are TRBV12-3 or TRBV12-4 and TRBJ1-3; D not resolved. This CDR3 has 14 residues. V shed 3 bases and J shed 0 bases, with 6 bases lying between them. The CDR3 nucleotides are TGTGCCAGCAGTTTGATGGGCTCTGGAAACACCATATATTTT. Amino acids: CASSLMGSGNTIYF.

This clonotype occurred a few times. The rearrangement uses TRBV5-1 and TRBJ2-7; D is perhaps TRBD1 (5 bases). The CDR3 consists of 16 residues. Germline loops: CDR1 SGHRS, CDR2 YFSETQ. Trimming took off 0 bases at V and 0 bases at J, with 13 bases between the two ends. The CDR3 sequence is CASSLDPGRSSYEQYF. The CDR3 bases are TGCGCCAGCAGCTTGGATCCAGGGCGAAGCTCCTACGAGCAGTACTTC.

The V gene is TRBV12-3 or TRBV12-4, the J gene TRBJ2-2, with 7 bases matching TRBD1. The CDR3 is 14 amino acids. V shed 6 bases, J shed 7 bases, and the junction held 8 bases outside the gene matches. CDR3 bases: TGTGCCAGCAGGAGGACAGGCCTCGGCGGGGAGCTGTTTTTT. Translating it yields CASRRTGLGGELFF.

The chain has TRBV7-3 and TRBJ2-3; TRBD2 might be the D (7 bases). CDR3 size: 16 residues. The germline V gene encodes CDR1 SGHTA and CDR2 FQGTGA. V dropped 1 base and J dropped 4 bases, with 15 bases sitting between them. CDR3 coding DNA: TGTGCCAGCAGCTTAAGGCGGGGGCACGGCGCAGATACGCAGTATTTT. Encoded protein: CASSLRRGHGADTQYF.

CDR3 nucleotide sequence: TGCAGTGCTAGATCCCTGCTATACAATGAGCAGTTCTTC. Translation gives CSARSLLYNEQFF. This chain links TRBV20-1 with TRBJ2-1; no clear D gene. The CDR3 spans 13 residues. Germline CDR1 DFQATT, CDR2 SNEGSKA (reference sequence). Trimming shortened V by 2 bases and J by 4 bases, and 9 bases separated the two germline ends.

This chain joins TRBV20-1 and TRBJ2-1, with TRBD1 matching over 7 bases. This CDR3 comprises 14 residues. The ends lost 2 bases at V and 3 bases at J; junction bases unmatched: 4. Looked up from germline, CDR1 is DFQATT and CDR2 is SNEGSKA (reference sequence). The CDR3 DNA reads TGCAGTGCTAGACCGGGACAGTTCTACAATGAGCAGTTCTTC. Translated, it gives CSARPGQFYNEQFF.

The chain uses TRBV12-3 or TRBV12-4 and TRBJ2-5; D not resolved. Trimming left V 7 bases short and J 1 base short, with 13 bases between. CDR3 length: 14 amino acids. The CDR3 sequence: CASTLDGSQETQYF. The CDR3, as DNA: TGTGCCAGCACTCTGGACGGTTCCCAAGAGACCCAGTACTTC.

The sample holds a few counts of this clonotype. The chain uses TRBV29-1 and TRBJ1-2; 9 bases match TRBD1. V trimming: 4 bases; J trimming: 4 bases; junction bases outside the gene matches: 4. CDR1 is SQVTM, CDR2 ANQGSEA, per germline. This CDR3 comprises 13 residues. Here the CDR3 DNA reads TGCAGCGTTGCGGGACAGGGAAGCTATGGCTACACCTTC. Translation: CSVAGQGSYGYTF.

The CDR3 spells CASSWTAGYGYTF. The CDR3 region has the DNA TGTGCCAGCAGTTGGACAGCGGGCTATGGCTACACCTTC. The genes are TRBV12-3 or TRBV12-4 and TRBJ1-2; D possibly corresponds to TRBD1 (6 bases). The CDR3 spans 13 residues. V was clipped by 4 bases and J by 4 bases, with 10 bases between them.

There are a few counts of this clonotype. The chain uses TRBV12-3 or TRBV12-4 and TRBJ2-5; weak D call: TRBD2 (5 bases). V gave up 8 bases and J gave up 5 bases, with 12 bases separating them. This CDR3 spans 12 amino acids. CDR3: CASRDWRETQYF. CDR3 nucleotides: TGTGCCAGCCGGGATTGGCGGGAGACCCAGTACTTC.

The sample holds a few counts of this clonotype. CDR3 loop: CASSAGTSGYTDTQYF. In DNA, the CDR3 is TGTGCCAGCAGCGCCGGGACTAGCGGGTACACAGATACGCAGTATTTT. The genes are TRBV9 and TRBJ2-3; TRBD2 agrees at 12 bases. The ends lost 3 bases at V and 2 bases at J; junction bases unmatched: 4. The germline gives CDR1 SGDLS, CDR2 YYNGEE. The CDR3 consists of 16 residues.

V is TRBV19 and J is TRBJ2-6, with TRBD1 identical over 10 bases. CDR3 length: 18 residues. Germline CDR1 LNHDA, CDR2 SQIVND (reference sequence). V dropped 0 bases and J dropped 0; count of bases not matched to a gene: 2. As DNA, the CDR3 is TGTGCCAGTAGTATAGAGGGACAGGGGAGCTCTGGGGCCAACGTCCTGACTTTC. Translating it yields CASSIEGQGSSGANVLTF. Variable domain in full (rest from reference TRBV19 and TRBJ2-6): DGGITQSPKYLFRKEGQNVTLSCEQNLNHDAMYWYRQDPGQGLRLIYYSQIVNDFQKGDIAEGYSVSREKKESFPLTVTSAQKNPTAFYLCASSIEGQGSSGANVLTFGAGSRLTVL.

This clonotype has a count of ten or more. J is TRBJ2-1 and V is TRBV27; TRBD2 agrees at 8 bases. CDR3 length equals 14 residues. The junction had 4 bases not matched to a gene; V was cut back by 2 bases and J by 7 bases. The germline V gene has CDR1 MNHEY and CDR2 SMNVEV (reference sequence). The CDR3 nucleotides read TGTGCCAGCAGTTTAACCACGGGGGGGAATGAGCAGTTCTTC. Its protein product is CASSLTTGGNEQFF.

V gene TRBV12-3 or TRBV12-4 combines with J gene TRBJ1-2, with D possibly being TRBD1 (5 bases). The CDR3 totals 15 residues. Trimming pared 6 bases from V and 4 bases from J, leaving 18 bases between. This chain's CDR3 is CASSLGTSARYGYTF. The CDR3 coding sequence is TGTGCCAGCAGCCTCGGGACGTCCGCTCGCTATGGCTACACCTTC.

This clonotype has a handful of counts. The chain has TRBV10-3 and TRBJ2-1; D is unresolved. There are 14 residues in the CDR3. V gave up 2 bases and J gave up 0 bases, with 5 bases separating them. Per germline, CDR1 ENHRY and CDR2 SYGVKD. CDR3 nucleotides: TGTGCCATCAGTGAGAGTCCCTCCTACAATGAGCAGTTCTTC. It is translated as CAISESPSYNEQFF.

The chain joins TRBV10-3 to TRBJ2-7, with D perhaps TRBD1 (6 bases). This CDR3 region has 15 residues. Germline CDR1 ENHRY, CDR2 SYGVKD. V dropped 6 bases and J dropped 1 base, with 16 bases sitting between them. CDR3 sequence reads: CAISLRTATSYEQYF. The CDR3 nucleotides read TGTGCCATCAGCTTAAGGACAGCTACATCCTACGAGCAGTACTTC.

J is TRBJ2-4 and V is TRBV7-9; 9 positions match TRBD1. V shed 1 base and J 7 bases; nucleotides not matched to a gene: 2. This CDR3 region has 14 residues. Looked up from germline, CDR1 is SEHNR and CDR2 is FQNEAQ (reference sequence). CDR3 residues: CASSLGDRENIQYF. The CDR3 nucleotides read TGTGCCAGCAGCTTAGGGGACAGGGAGAACATTCAGTACTTC.

This clonotype appeared many times. This chain connects TRBV7-2 to TRBJ2-7, with D possibly TRBD2 on 6 matching bases. The CDR3 sequence is 14 residues long. The germline V gene has CDR1 SGHTA and CDR2 FQGNSA. V was trimmed by 5 bases and J by 4 bases, leaving 15 bases between them. The CDR3 region is CASSTRPGEYEQYF. Here the CDR3 DNA reads TGTGCCAGCAGCACCCGACCGGGAGAATACGAGCAGTACTTC.

This clonotype was counted a few times. J is TRBJ2-3 and V is TRBV6-1; TRBD2 is a possible D gene (6 bases). Germline CDR1 MNHNS, CDR2 SASEGT. Trimming removed 7 bases at V and 4 bases at J, with 15 bases between. The CDR3 has 14 residues. CDR3 loop: CASTWRVNADTQYF. The DNA for the CDR3 is TGTGCCAGCACCTGGAGGGTTAACGCAGATACGCAGTATTTT.